A selection of T cell receptor beta chains follows, all from one sample in a study of identical twins. TCRdb used MiXCR to reprocess the 5' RACE reads, holding one entry per CDR3 protein. The data contain 450,000 or so distinct CDR3 sequences, 13% to 15% of them singletons. This same sample was also taken into another study, of yellow fever vaccine responses in identical twins.

The sample comprised CD4+ T cells sorted from blood. The origin of the receptors is a young woman in good health. CDR3s include the opening cysteine and the closing phenylalanine or tryptophan. The order of the fields is CDR3 DNA, CDR3 protein, J gene, D gene, V gene, clone size. D genes are given only for firm matches. The size of a clone is reported for some rows only, either as once, few or many, or as a class for expanded clones.

CDR3 DNA: TGTGCCAGCAGCTTAGCGGGGGGGGAAGCGCGGCAGTACTTC
CDR3 protein: CASSLAGGEARQYF
J gene: TRBJ2-7
D gene: TRBD2
V gene: TRBV7-2
clone size: many

CDR3 DNA: TGTGCCAGCAGCTTCGACAGGGTGGAAAACATTCAGTACTTC
CDR3 protein: CASSFDRVENIQYF
J gene: TRBJ2-4
D gene: TRBD1
V gene: TRBV5-6
clone size: -

CDR3 DNA: TGTGCCACCAGCAGAGAAATCCAGGGGTTAGATGAGCAGTTCTTC
CDR3 protein: CATSREIQGLDEQFF
J gene: TRBJ2-1
D gene: -
V gene: TRBV15
clone size: -

CDR3 DNA: TGTGCCAGCAGTCCTGTGAGAGCAACTAATGAAAAACTGTTTTTT
CDR3 protein: CASSPVRATNEKLFF
J gene: TRBJ1-4
D gene: -
V gene: TRBV12-3/TRBV12-4
clone size: many

CDR3 DNA: TGTGCCAGCAGTTACTCGAAGTTCGGGGGTGTGGCAGATACGCAGTATTTT
CDR3 protein: CASSYSKFGGVADTQYF
J gene: TRBJ2-3
D gene: -
V gene: TRBV6-2/TRBV6-3
clone size: -

CDR3 DNA: TGCAGTGTAGGGGACAGGGGTTCCTACGAGCAGTACTTC
CDR3 protein: CSVGDRGSYEQYF
J gene: TRBJ2-7
D gene: TRBD1
V gene: TRBV20-1
clone size: few

CDR3 DNA: TGCGCCAGCAGCCACGGCGGGGGACTGACCTCTGGAAACACCATATATTTT
CDR3 protein: CASSHGGGLTSGNTIYF
J gene: TRBJ1-3
D gene: -
V gene: TRBV4-1
clone size: -

CDR3 DNA: TGTGCCAGCAGTATACTCCTGACCTGGGCGGAACTCCAAGAGACCCAGTACTTC
CDR3 protein: CASSILLTWAELQETQYF
J gene: TRBJ2-5
D gene: -
V gene: TRBV28
clone size: few

CDR3 DNA: TGCGCCAGCAGTGAGTCGGGGAGCTCCTACGAGCAGTACTTC
CDR3 protein: CASSESGSSYEQYF
J gene: TRBJ2-7
D gene: -
V gene: TRBV10-2
clone size: few

CDR3 DNA: TGCGCCAGCAGCCAAGAAGGATCCGGGACTGGGGCCAACGTCCTGACTTTC
CDR3 protein: CASSQEGSGTGANVLTF
J gene: TRBJ2-6
D gene: -
V gene: TRBV4-3
clone size: few

CDR3 DNA: TGTGCCAGCAGTAGTTACTATTCCTACGAGCAGTACTTC
CDR3 protein: CASSSYYSYEQYF
J gene: TRBJ2-7
D gene: -
V gene: TRBV6-1
clone size: -

CDR3 DNA: TGTGCCAGCAGCATGGGACTGCCTGGCGAGCAGTACTTC
CDR3 protein: CASSMGLPGEQYF
J gene: TRBJ2-7
D gene: -
V gene: TRBV28
clone size: -

CDR3 DNA: TGTGCCAGCAGTACCTCCGGGACAGGGTTGAGTGAGCAGTACTTC
CDR3 protein: CASSTSGTGLSEQYF
J gene: TRBJ2-7
D gene: TRBD1
V gene: TRBV6-1
clone size: many

CDR3 DNA: TGTGCCAGCAGCTTGTACCAGCTAGGACTAGCGGGGTACAATGAGCAGTTCTTC
CDR3 protein: CASSLYQLGLAGYNEQFF
J gene: TRBJ2-1
D gene: TRBD2
V gene: TRBV5-5
clone size: -

CDR3 DNA: TGTGCCAGCGGGGGGGGGACGCAGTATTTT
CDR3 protein: CASGGGTQYF
J gene: TRBJ2-3
D gene: TRBD2
V gene: TRBV7-2
clone size: -

CDR3 DNA: TGCAGCGTTGATTTCCGGGGGAGCTCCTACAATGAGCAGTTCTTC
CDR3 protein: CSVDFRGSSYNEQFF
J gene: TRBJ2-1
D gene: -
V gene: TRBV29-1
clone size: few

CDR3 DNA: TGCAGTGCTTTCACCAGGGAATCCGAGCAGTACTTC
CDR3 protein: CSAFTRESEQYF
J gene: TRBJ2-7
D gene: -
V gene: TRBV20-1
clone size: -

CDR3 DNA: TGTGCCAGCAGCCCCATGAGTGGGACCTACTACAATGAGCAGTTCTTC
CDR3 protein: CASSPMSGTYYNEQFF
J gene: TRBJ2-1
D gene: -
V gene: TRBV7-2
clone size: few

CDR3 DNA: TGTGCCAGCAGCAGACAGGGGCCCGGAAACACCATATATTTT
CDR3 protein: CASSRQGPGNTIYF
J gene: TRBJ1-3
D gene: TRBD1
V gene: TRBV12-3/TRBV12-4
clone size: many

CDR3 DNA: TGCGCCAGCAGCCCCAATTCGGCTAGCGGTAATGAGCAGTTCTTC
CDR3 protein: CASSPNSASGNEQFF
J gene: TRBJ2-1
D gene: TRBD2
V gene: TRBV4-1
clone size: -

CDR3 DNA: TGTGCCAGCAGAACCGGGACAGGGGGATGGGAGCAGTACTTC
CDR3 protein: CASRTGTGGWEQYF
J gene: TRBJ2-7
D gene: TRBD1
V gene: TRBV6-1
clone size: few

CDR3 DNA: TGTGCCAGCAGTTACTCGATTCCAAGTCAGACCCAGTACTTC
CDR3 protein: CASSYSIPSQTQYF
J gene: TRBJ2-5
D gene: -
V gene: TRBV6-5
clone size: few

CDR3 DNA: TGCGCCAGCAGCTTGGTGGAGGGGAACACCGGGGAGCTGTTTTTT
CDR3 protein: CASSLVEGNTGELFF
J gene: TRBJ2-2
D gene: -
V gene: TRBV5-1
clone size: few

CDR3 DNA: TGTGCCAGCAGCCAAGGCAGAGCGCTATTCTTCTACAATGAGCAGTTCTTC
CDR3 protein: CASSQGRALFFYNEQFF
J gene: TRBJ2-1
D gene: -
V gene: TRBV3-1
clone size: -

CDR3 DNA: TGTGCCAGCAGCCAGAGGTTGGGGAATACAGATACGCAGTATTTT
CDR3 protein: CASSQRLGNTDTQYF
J gene: TRBJ2-3
D gene: -
V gene: TRBV7-9
clone size: few

CDR3 DNA: TGTGCCAGCAGCCGATCAGACGTGGGCGGAGACTATGGCTACACCTTC
CDR3 protein: CASSRSDVGGDYGYTF
J gene: TRBJ1-2
D gene: -
V gene: TRBV12-3/TRBV12-4
clone size: -

CDR3 DNA: TGTGCCAGCAGCTCTGAATGGGTAGGGCAGTATTTT
CDR3 protein: CASSSEWVGQYF
J gene: TRBJ2-3
D gene: -
V gene: TRBV11-2
clone size: many

CDR3 DNA: TGTGCCAGCAGAATAGCGGGAGCAGGTGAGCAGTTCTTC
CDR3 protein: CASRIAGAGEQFF
J gene: TRBJ2-1
D gene: TRBD2
V gene: TRBV2
clone size: -

CDR3 DNA: TGCAGCGTACGACAGGGCCCAGAGACCCAGTACTTC
CDR3 protein: CSVRQGPETQYF
J gene: TRBJ2-5
D gene: TRBD1
V gene: TRBV29-1
clone size: many

CDR3 DNA: TGTGCCAGCAGCCAAGTGGCCGGGACAGGGCTACAAGAGACCCAGTACTTC
CDR3 protein: CASSQVAGTGLQETQYF
J gene: TRBJ2-5
D gene: TRBD1
V gene: TRBV14
clone size: -

CDR3 DNA: TGTGCCAGTCAGAGGGCGATCTCCTACGAGCAGTACTTC
CDR3 protein: CASQRAISYEQYF
J gene: TRBJ2-7
D gene: -
V gene: TRBV6-1
clone size: few

CDR3 DNA: TGTGCCATCAGGCCGAGGACAGGGGATAATTCACCCCTCCACTTT
CDR3 protein: CAIRPRTGDNSPLHF
J gene: TRBJ1-6
D gene: TRBD1
V gene: TRBV10-3
clone size: -

CDR3 DNA: TGTGCCAGCAGCCAAGATACAGGGTACGAGCAGTACTTC
CDR3 protein: CASSQDTGYEQYF
J gene: TRBJ2-7
D gene: -
V gene: TRBV3-1
clone size: -

CDR3 DNA: TGCAGTGCTCGGACAGGGACATCCTACGAGCAGTACTTC
CDR3 protein: CSARTGTSYEQYF
J gene: TRBJ2-7
D gene: TRBD1
V gene: TRBV20-1
clone size: -

CDR3 DNA: TGTGCCAGCAGCTTAGGGAACTCCTACAATGAGCAGTTCTTC
CDR3 protein: CASSLGNSYNEQFF
J gene: TRBJ2-1
D gene: -
V gene: TRBV7-2
clone size: -

CDR3 DNA: TGCAGCGTTGAGGGGTTGGGGGTAGGTAACTACGAGCAGTACTTC
CDR3 protein: CSVEGLGVGNYEQYF
J gene: TRBJ2-7
D gene: -
V gene: TRBV29-1
clone size: few

CDR3 DNA: TGCAGTGAACAGGGAGACGGCAATGAGCAGTTCTTC
CDR3 protein: CSEQGDGNEQFF
J gene: TRBJ2-1
D gene: -
V gene: TRBV20-1
clone size: few

CDR3 DNA: TGCGCCAGCAGCTTGAGGATAGTCAGCACAGATACGCAGTATTTT
CDR3 protein: CASSLRIVSTDTQYF
J gene: TRBJ2-3
D gene: -
V gene: TRBV5-1
clone size: few

CDR3 DNA: TGTGCCCTGGGGGGTAGTCCGGAGACCCAGTACTTC
CDR3 protein: CALGGSPETQYF
J gene: TRBJ2-5
D gene: -
V gene: TRBV10-3
clone size: few